What follows are 8 T cell receptor beta chains derived from one specimen sequenced in a study of blood T cell repertoires in COVID-19 (dated by TCRdb to the early 2020s). The library relied on the immunoSEQ multiplex PCR assay. Here the immuneACCESS table is served through TCRdb, limited to in-frame sequences with V and J called. Missing clones are a known gap in these copies; in checked studies unresolved V genes cover under half, and the rest lacks a known reason. The sample table records some 120,000 clones; roughly 80% of these occur just once. About 17% of the sample goes to the ten largest clones. Sample: peripheral blood. The receptors stem from a woman aged 50 to 60 with acute or convalescent COVID-19.

The V gene is TRBV28, the J gene TRBJ2-4, with D perhaps TRBD1 (6 bases). The ends were cut back, 5 bases at V and 9 bases at J, with 17 bases in the middle. CDR1 and CDR2 (germline): MDHEN, SYDVKM. This CDR3 comprises 14 residues. CDR3 coding DNA: TGTGCCAGCAGTACAGGGTCGGTTGGAAGCATTCAGTACTTC. Translating gives CASSTGSVGSIQYF.

The chain has TRBV10-1 and TRBJ1-6; perhaps TRBD1 as D (6 bases). The CDR3 has 15 residues. CDR1 and CDR2 from the germline V gene are WNHNN and SYGVQD (reference sequence). Between the trimmed V and J ends, which lost 3 bases and 6 bases, there was a span of 12 bases. CDR3 DNA: TGCGCCAGCAGTGATCCTGGACAGCCTAATTCACCCCTCCACTTT. Translating it yields CASSDPGQPNSPLHF.

V usage is TRBV29-1 and J usage is TRBJ1-1; the D gene is possibly TRBD1 (6 bases). V was shortened by 7 bases and J by 1 base, with 10 bases between the two germline ends. Germline lookup yields CDR1 SQVTM and CDR2 ANQGSEA. The CDR3 consists of 12 residues. The CDR3 DNA follows: TGCAGCGGGACGACAGGGAACACTGAAGCTTTCTTT. It yields the protein CSGTTGNTEAFF.

V is TRBV18 and J is TRBJ2-1, with D unclear. The V and J ends lost 4 bases and 0 bases respectively, with 10 bases between them. Per the germline V gene, CDR1 is KGHSH and CDR2 is LQKENI. CDR3 length: 15 amino acids. The DNA for the CDR3 is TGTGCCAGCTCACGAACTAAGAGCTCCTACAATGAGCAGTTCTTC. This encodes CASSRTKSSYNEQFF.

This clone has only one observation. The chain combines TRBV25-1 with TRBJ1-3; perhaps TRBD1 as D (6 bases). The germline V gene encodes CDR1 MGHDK and CDR2 SYGVNS. The CDR3 sequence is 14 residues long. The V and J ends lost 4 bases and 2 bases respectively, with 9 bases between them. The DNA for the CDR3 is TGTGCCAGCAGTGGAAGACAGGCTGGAAACACCATATATTTT. Protein: CASSGRQAGNTIYF.

The chain carries TRBV19 and TRBJ2-7, with 8 bases aligning to TRBD1. The trim removed 7 bases at V and 3 bases at J, leaving 14 bases unmatched. CDR1 LNHDA and CDR2 SQIVND come from the germline V gene (reference sequence). The CDR3 consists of 16 residues. For the CDR3, the DNA is TGTGCCAGTACCTTGAAGGGGGACAGGACCATCTACGAGCAGTACTTC. This codes for CASTLKGDRTIYEQYF.

This clone was seen just once. V and J are TRBV2 and TRBJ1-2; 7 bases are a match to TRBD1. The trim removed 6 bases at V and 8 bases at J, leaving 12 bases unmatched. This CDR3 has 14 residues. CDR1 and CDR2 from the germline V gene are SNHLY and FYNNEI. DNA for the CDR3: TGTGCCAGCAGCACCCGAGAGGGGGCGCAGGGCTACACCTTC. Its translation: CASSTREGAQGYTF.

The chain has TRBV30 and TRBJ2-5, with 9 positions matching TRBD2. Germline values: CDR1 GTSNPN, CDR2 SVGIG (reference sequence). This CDR3 is built from 15 residues. J lost 5 bases, V lost 2 bases, and 9 bases had no gene match. The CDR3 here is CAWSLPAGGWETQYF. In DNA, the CDR3 is TGTGCCTGGAGTTTGCCAGCGGGGGGCTGGGAGACCCAGTACTTC.